The 9 T cell receptor beta chains listed next were all sequenced from one sample in a study of Graves' ophthalmopathy and Graves' hyperthyroidism. Amplified TCR beta CDR3 regions were obtained using RNA transcripts as template. HTBI primers served in a first-round RT-PCR, which a second-round multiplex PCR followed. TCRdb redid the calling of the multiplex PCR reads with MiXCR, one entry per CDR3 protein. The sample has 20,000 to 30,000 distinct CDR3 sequences, less than 50% seen once; the top ten hold approximately 7%. The sample consisted of peripheral blood. These receptors were obtained from an adult woman with stable Graves' hyperthyroidism.

On this clonotype itself: This is likely a read error, given that the CDR3 carries no conserved phenylalanine or tryptophan at its end. The V and J genes are TRBV6-1 and TRBJ2-2; D gene unclear. Trimming removed 6 bases from V and 8 bases from J, with 16 bases in between. Germline V gene lookup returns CDR1 MNHNS and CDR2 SASEGT. CDR3 length equals 14 residues. The CDR3 region has the DNA TGTGCCAGCAGCGAGAATCCGTTTACTGGGGAGCTGTTTCTT. Amino acids: CASSENPFTGELFL.

This chain uses TRBV24-1 with TRBJ1-2; D gene unclear. Trimming left V 4 bases short and J 3 bases short, with 8 bases between. In germline, CDR1 is KGHDR, CDR2 SFDVKD. The CDR3 is made up of 13 amino acids. The CDR3 sequence is CATSERVHYGYTF. The CDR3 DNA reads as TGTGCCACCAGTGAGCGAGTCCACTATGGCTACACCTTC.

Many counts were recorded for this clonotype. The rearrangement uses TRBV28 and TRBJ2-4; 8 bases agree with TRBD2. Trimming removed 4 bases from V and 1 base from J; junction bases left unmatched: 6. The CDR3 runs 16 residues. Germline V CDR1 and CDR2: MDHEN, SYDVKM. Written as DNA, the CDR3 is TGTGCCAGCAGTTCCCATCCGGGAGGGGCCAAAAACATTCAGTACTTC. This codes for CASSSHPGGAKNIQYF.

This clonotype is medium-sized in the sample. The chain is built from TRBV7-9 and TRBJ1-3; D perhaps matches TRBD1 (6 bases). The CDR3 runs to 16 residues. The germline gives CDR1 SEHNR, CDR2 FQNEAQ (reference sequence). With 5 bases removed from V and 0 bases from J, the gap between germline ends came to 14 bases. The CDR3 spells CASSSTGPFSGNTIYF. CDR3 nucleotide sequence: TGTGCCAGCAGCAGTACAGGGCCGTTCTCTGGAAACACCATATATTTT.

This clonotype was seen only once. Because it lacks the conserved phenylalanine or tryptophan at the end, this CDR3 is likely a read error. The V and J genes are TRBV27 and TRBJ2-1; D is unclear. CDR1 and CDR2 from the germline V gene are MNHEY and SMNVEV (reference sequence). The CDR3 runs 16 residues. CDR3 sequence reads: CANSCQPFGSYNEQFC. In nucleotides, the CDR3 is TGTGCCAACAGTTGTCAACCCTTTGGCTCCTACAATGAGCAGTTCTGC.

The chain links TRBV29-1 to TRBJ2-6; D unclear. Germline V CDR1 and CDR2: SQVTM, ANQGSEA. Deletions cut 7 bases from V and 0 bases from J, with 10 bases between. CDR3 length equals 14 residues. The CDR3 reads CSALLSSGANVLTF. The CDR3 nucleotides read TGCAGCGCCCTACTGAGCTCTGGGGCCAACGTCCTGACTTTC.

The chain combines TRBV24-1 with TRBJ2-7; 10 bases fit TRBD1. There are 15 residues in the CDR3. The ends lost 7 bases at V and 1 base at J; junction bases unmatched: 6. Germline CDR1 reads KGHDR; CDR2 reads SFDVKD. The CDR3 coding sequence is TGTGCCACCAGAGACCCGGGACAGGGGTCCTACGAGCAGTACTTC. Translating gives CATRDPGQGSYEQYF.

This clonotype was detected ten times or more. The V call is TRBV28, the J call TRBJ2-3; D is undetermined. The CDR3 runs 13 residues. The V and J ends lost 7 bases and 4 bases respectively, with 12 bases between them. Germline V gives CDR1 MDHEN, CDR2 SYDVKM. The CDR3 DNA reads as TGTGCCAGCACCCCCCTCGACCCAGATACGCAGTATTTT. This gives the protein CASTPLDPDTQYF.

The genes are TRBV2 and TRBJ2-5; no clear D. The CDR3 length is 15 residues. Germline lookup yields CDR1 SNHLY and CDR2 FYNNEI. V was cut by 4 bases and J by 9 bases, with 21 bases left in between. The CDR3 is CASSAEITSNQPQYF. CDR3 DNA sequence: TGTGCCAGCAGTGCAGAAATAACCAGCAATCAGCCCCAGTACTTC.